Shown below are 2 T cell receptor beta chains from a single sample sequenced in a study of T cell responses to AZD1222 COVID-19 vaccine. Repertoires were generated with immunoSEQ multiplex PCR, while TCRdb's copy carries only in-frame clones and drops some. The table shows approximately 82,000 clones, with roughly 84% occurring only once. Sequencing used peripheral blood, obtained on day 0 of AZD1222 vaccination. These receptors came from an adult in good health.

V usage is TRBV28 and J usage is TRBJ1-5, with D perhaps matching TRBD1 (6 bases). CDR3 length: 15 amino acids. Looked up from germline, CDR1 is MDHEN and CDR2 is SYDVKM. Trimming cost V 8 bases and J 5 bases, with 19 bases left between them. This chain's CDR3 is CASHPARGAYQPQHF. DNA for the CDR3: TGTGCCAGCCACCCTGCCAGGGGCGCATATCAGCCCCAGCATTTT.

This chain uses TRBV27 with TRBJ2-1; TRBD2 agrees at 9 bases. Germline V lookup: CDR1 MNHEY, CDR2 SMNVEV (reference sequence). V lost 7 bases and J lost 0; bases outside the gene matches: 4. The CDR3 runs to 15 residues. CDR3 coding DNA: TGTGCCAGCAATAAAGCGGGGGGCTCCTACAATGAGCAGTTCTTC. Translation: CASNKAGGSYNEQFF.